This TCR beta chain is drawn from a study of coeliac disease. Regarding the study as a whole: Cross-contamination between intraepithelial and lamina propria cells was possible. Control samples showed higher TRB and TRG clonality than intraepithelial and lamina propria samples in active celiac disease.

Losses at the gene ends were 2 bases for V and 3 bases for J; bases not matched to a gene: 2. This CDR3 is 14 amino acids long. Method: immunoSEQ multiplex PCR; TCRdb's copy keeps in-frame clones and lacks some. The sample yields some 4,300 clones, around two thirds seen once. This clone has only a few counts. Its antigen is not known. This chain uses TRBV5-7 with TRBJ2-3; 8 bases are shared with TRBD2. TRBV5-7 is flagged as an ORF with uncertain function. The receptor was isolated from a woman aged 18-35 years with active celiac disease. The sequenced sample was intraepithelial lymphocytes from the gut. The CDR3 DNA is TGTGCCAGCAGCTTCGGGGGGGGAACAGATACGCAGTATTTT. It encodes CASSFGGGTDTQYF.